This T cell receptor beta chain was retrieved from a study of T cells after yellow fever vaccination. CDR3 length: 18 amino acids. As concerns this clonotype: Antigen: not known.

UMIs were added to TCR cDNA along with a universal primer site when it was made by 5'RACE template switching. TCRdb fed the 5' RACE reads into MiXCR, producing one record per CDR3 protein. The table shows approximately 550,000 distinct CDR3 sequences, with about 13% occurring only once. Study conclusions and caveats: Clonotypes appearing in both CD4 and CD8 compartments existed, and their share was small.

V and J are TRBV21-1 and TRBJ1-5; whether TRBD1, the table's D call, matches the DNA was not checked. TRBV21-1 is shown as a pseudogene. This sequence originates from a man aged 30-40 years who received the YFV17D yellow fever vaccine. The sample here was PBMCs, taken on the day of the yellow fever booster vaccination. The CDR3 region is CASSKGGTGGRSNQPQHF. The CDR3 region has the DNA TGTGCCAGCAGCAAAGGGGGGACAGGCGGAAGAAGCAATCAGCCCCAGCATTTT.